This entry concerns a single T cell receptor (beta chain). Germline CDR1 and CDR2: PRHDT and FYEKMQ (reference sequence). V shed 4 bases and J 2 bases; nucleotides not matched to a gene: 8. The CDR3 runs to 15 residues. cDNA prepared by RNA extraction and subsequent reverse transcription served as the template for sequencing. Produced via immunoSEQ multiplex PCR; TCRdb's table is partial and in-frame only. The table shows some 56,000 clones, with around 96% occurring only once. This sample was taken from a study of CD8+ T cells in alopecia areata. The receptor comes from a human donor with alopecia areata. This sequence joins TRBV13 and TRBJ2-7; TRBD1 agrees at 7 bases. The starting material was CD8+ T cells sorted from blood, obtained at week 0. The CDR3 loop is CASSSAGTATYEQYF. The CDR3, as DNA: TGTGCCAGCAGCTCCGCCGGGACAGCAACCTACGAGCAGTACTTC.